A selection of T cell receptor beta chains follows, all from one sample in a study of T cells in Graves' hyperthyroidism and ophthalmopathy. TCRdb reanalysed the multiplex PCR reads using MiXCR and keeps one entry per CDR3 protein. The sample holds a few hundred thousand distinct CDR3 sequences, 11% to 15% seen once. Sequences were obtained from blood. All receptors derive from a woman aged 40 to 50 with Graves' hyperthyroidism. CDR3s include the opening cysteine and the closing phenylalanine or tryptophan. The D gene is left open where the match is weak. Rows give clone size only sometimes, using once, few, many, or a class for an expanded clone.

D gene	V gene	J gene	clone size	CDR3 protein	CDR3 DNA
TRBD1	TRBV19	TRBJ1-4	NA	CASSVAGGREKLFF	TGTGCCAGTTCGGTTGCAGGGGGCCGGGAAAAACTGTTTTTT
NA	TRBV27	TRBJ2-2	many	CASSAVWQGSNTGELFF	TGTGCCAGCAGCGCCGTATGGCAGGGCTCGAACACCGGGGAGCTGTTTTTT
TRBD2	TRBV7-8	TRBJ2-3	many	CASSFASGSDTQYF	TGTGCCAGCAGCTTCGCTAGCGGGAGTGATACGCAGTATTTT
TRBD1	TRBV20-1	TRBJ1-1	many	CSASKGASSTEAFF	TGCAGTGCTAGTAAGGGGGCTAGTAGCACTGAAGCTTTCTTT
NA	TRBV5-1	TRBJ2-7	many	CASSFLMQGGYEQYF	TGCGCCAGCAGCTTTCTTATGCAGGGGGGCTACGAGCAGTACTTC
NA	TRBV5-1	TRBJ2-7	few	CASSTQGGSSYEQYF	TGCGCCAGCAGCACCCAGGGGGGAAGCTCCTACGAGCAGTACTTC
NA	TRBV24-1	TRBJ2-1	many	CATSAPGTAISGSYNEQFF	TGTGCCACCAGTGCCCCCGGGACAGCCATCAGCGGGTCCTACAATGAGCAGTTCTTC
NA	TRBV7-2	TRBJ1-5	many	CASSSQVRQPQHF	TGTGCCAGCAGCTCTCAGGTGAGACAGCCCCAGCATTTT
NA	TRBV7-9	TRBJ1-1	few	CASSLPRGTEAFF	TGTGCCAGCAGCTTACCCCGGGGCACTGAAGCTTTCTTT
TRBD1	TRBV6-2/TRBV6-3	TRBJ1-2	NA	CASSYPPGQGYGYTF	TGTGCCAGCAGTTACCCGCCCGGACAGGGGTATGGCTACACCTTC
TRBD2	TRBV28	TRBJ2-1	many	CASNSLGEVAGVVEQFF	TGTGCCAGCAACTCCCTAGGAGAAGTAGCGGGAGTTGTTGAGCAGTTCTTC
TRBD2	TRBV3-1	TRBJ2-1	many	CASSHPGREHNEQFF	TGTGCCAGCAGCCATCCGGGGCGGGAGCACAATGAGCAGTTCTTC
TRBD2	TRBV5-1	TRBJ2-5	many	CASSLSGALQETQYF	TGCGCCAGCAGCCTCAGCGGGGCGTTACAAGAGACCCAGTACTTC
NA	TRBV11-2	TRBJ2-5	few	CASSLFNGETQYF	TGTGCCAGCAGCCTCTTCAACGGGGAGACCCAGTACTTC
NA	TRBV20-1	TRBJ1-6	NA	CSAKDSEYNSPLHF	TGCAGTGCTAAGGACAGCGAATATAATTCACCCCTCCACTTT
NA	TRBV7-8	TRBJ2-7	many	CASSLAIGGSSYEQYF	TGTGCCAGCAGCTTAGCGATAGGGGGGAGCTCCTACGAGCAGTACTTC
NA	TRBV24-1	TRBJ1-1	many	CATSSGGSMNTEAFF	TGTGCCACCAGTAGCGGGGGTTCGATGAACACTGAAGCTTTCTTT
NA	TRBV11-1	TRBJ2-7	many	CASSFGEDYVYEQYF	TGTGCCAGCAGTTTCGGGGAGGACTATGTCTACGAGCAGTACTTC
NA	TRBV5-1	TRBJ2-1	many	CASRFEDSYNEQFF	TGCGCCAGTCGGTTCGAGGACTCCTACAATGAGCAGTTCTTC
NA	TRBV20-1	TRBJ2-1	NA	CSAHSDSYNEQFF	TGCAGTGCCCACAGCGACTCCTACAATGAGCAGTTCTTC
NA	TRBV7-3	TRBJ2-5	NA	CASSQQGGEETQYF	TGTGCCAGCAGCCAACAGGGGGGGGAAGAGACCCAGTACTTC
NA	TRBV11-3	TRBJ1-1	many	CASSLGVGTEAFF	TGTGCCAGCAGCTTAGGGGTTGGCACTGAAGCTTTCTTT
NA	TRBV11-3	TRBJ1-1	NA	CASSLAQTRMNTEAFF	TGTGCCAGCAGCTTAGCACAGACAAGAATGAACACTGAAGCTTTCTTT
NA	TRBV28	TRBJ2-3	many	CASSLILISTDTQYF	TGTGCCAGCAGTTTAATTCTGATTTCCACAGATACGCAGTATTTT
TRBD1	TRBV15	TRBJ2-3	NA	CATSRSGQDTDTQYF	TGTGCCACCAGCAGAAGCGGACAGGACACAGATACGCAGTATTTT
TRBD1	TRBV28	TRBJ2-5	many	CASRQPPGQGYF	TGTGCCAGCAGGCAACCACCGGGACAGGGCTACTTC
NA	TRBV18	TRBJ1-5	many	CASSAGTRNQPQHF	TGTGCCAGCTCAGCCGGGACACGCAATCAGCCCCAGCATTTT
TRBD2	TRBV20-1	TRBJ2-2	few	CSARTLAGWELFF	TGCAGTGCTAGAACCCTAGCGGGCTGGGAGCTGTTTTTT
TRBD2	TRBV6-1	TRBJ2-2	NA	CASSSGDYRVIAGELFF	TGTGCCAGCAGTTCCGGGGACTACCGGGTTATCGCCGGGGAGCTGTTTTTT
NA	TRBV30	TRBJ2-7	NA	CAWSKDRFDEQYF	TGTGCCTGGAGTAAAGACAGGTTTGACGAGCAGTACTTC
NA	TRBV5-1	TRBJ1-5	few	CASSLDASSNQPQHF	TGCGCCAGCAGCTTGGACGCCTCGAGCAATCAGCCCCAGCATTTT
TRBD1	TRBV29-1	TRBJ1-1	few	CSVAPQGGGTEAFF	TGCAGCGTTGCACCGCAGGGGGGGGGGACTGAAGCTTTCTTT
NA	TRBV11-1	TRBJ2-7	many	CASSTSGSGEQYF	TGTGCCAGCAGCACGAGTGGCTCTGGCGAGCAGTACTTC
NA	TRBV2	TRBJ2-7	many	CASSPSPDRYEQYF	TGTGCCAGCAGCCCCTCCCCAGATAGGTACGAGCAGTACTTC
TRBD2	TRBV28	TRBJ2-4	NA	CASSLLAGKKNIQYF	TGTGCCAGCAGTTTACTAGCGGGGAAAAAAAACATTCAGTACTTC
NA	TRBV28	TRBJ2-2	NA	CASSFPASFTGELFF	TGTGCCAGCAGTTTCCCCGCGTCGTTTACCGGGGAGCTGTTTTTT
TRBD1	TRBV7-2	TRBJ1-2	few	CASSLGSGTGRSGYTF	TGTGCCAGCAGCTTAGGGTCCGGGACAGGGCGTTCCGGCTACACCTTC
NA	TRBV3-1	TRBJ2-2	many	CASSHQNTGELFF	TGTGCCAGCAGCCACCAGAACACCGGGGAGCTGTTTTTT
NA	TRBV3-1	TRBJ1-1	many	CASSQAAAGTEAFF	TGTGCCAGCAGCCAAGCTGCAGCGGGCACTGAAGCTTTCTTT
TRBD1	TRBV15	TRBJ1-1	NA	CATSSFQTGGDTEAFF	TGTGCCACCAGCAGTTTCCAGACAGGGGGGGACACTGAAGCTTTCTTT